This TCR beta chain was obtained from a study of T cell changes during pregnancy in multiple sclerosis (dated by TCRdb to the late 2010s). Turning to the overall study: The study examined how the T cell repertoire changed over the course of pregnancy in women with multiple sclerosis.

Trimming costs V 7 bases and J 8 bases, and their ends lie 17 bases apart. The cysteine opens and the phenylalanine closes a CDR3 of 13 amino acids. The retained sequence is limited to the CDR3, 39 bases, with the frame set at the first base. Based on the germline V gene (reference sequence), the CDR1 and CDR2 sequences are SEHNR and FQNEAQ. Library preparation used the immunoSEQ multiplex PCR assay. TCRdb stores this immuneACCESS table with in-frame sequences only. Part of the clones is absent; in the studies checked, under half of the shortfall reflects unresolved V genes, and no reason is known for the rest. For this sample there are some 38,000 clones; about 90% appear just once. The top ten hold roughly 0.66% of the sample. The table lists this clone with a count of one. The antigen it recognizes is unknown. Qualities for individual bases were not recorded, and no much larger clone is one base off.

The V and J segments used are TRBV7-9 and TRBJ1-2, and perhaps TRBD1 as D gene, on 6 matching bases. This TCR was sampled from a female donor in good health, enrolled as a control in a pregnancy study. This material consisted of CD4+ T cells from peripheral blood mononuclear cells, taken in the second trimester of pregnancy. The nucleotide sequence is TGTGCCAGCACTGGGGGCCTCGAGGAAGGCTACACCTTC. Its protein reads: CASTGGLEEGYTF.